This T cell receptor beta chain was found in a study of molecular identifiers for immune sequencing clone quantification. This clonotype was picked up many times. Previously published methods and listed TCR primers were used for the bulk TCR libraries. TCRdb recomputed calls from the PCR reads with MiXCR, one row per CDR3 protein. Among some 650,000 distinct CDR3 sequences listed, just under 20% were seen once. Trimming shortened V by 2 bases and J by 0 bases, and 5 bases separated the two germline ends. Germline V CDR1 and CDR2: MNHEY, SVGAGI. The CDR3 is 13 amino acids. The clonotype originates from a human donor in good health. Some libraries in this study had Jurkat cell RNA spiked in. The material sequenced was naive CD8+ T cells from blood, with Jurkat cell RNA spiked in. Subset of the sample: FACS-sorted CD8+CD4-CCR7+CD45RA+ naive T cells. This chain joins TRBV6-5 and TRBJ2-7, with D unresolved. CDR3 loop: CASSYQYSYEQYF. CDR3 DNA sequence: TGTGCCAGCAGTTACCAGTACTCCTACGAGCAGTACTTC.